This T cell receptor beta chain came from a study of shared clonotypes between healthy human individuals. About the study: Per donor, CD8 memory used one plate, CD8 naive used two, CD4 memory used three and CD4 naive used three.

Study results and caveats: Sequencing depth was expected to affect clonotype sharing among donors.

The CDR3 extends over 12 amino acids. Germline values: CDR1 MNHEY, CDR2 SVGAGI. Profiling relied on immunoSEQ multiplex PCR, and the TCRdb table lists in-frame clones only, not all of them. This sample has approximately 180,000 clones, with approximately 92% found just once. This clone was picked up one time. The antigen is not known. The V and J genes are TRBV6-5 and TRBJ2-5; TRBD1 matches 7 bases. The end of the DNA aligns better with TRBJ2-7, so the J call may be wrong. The clonotype originates from a woman in her 30s in good health. Sequencing was done on a sample of naive CD4+ T cells sorted from blood. Subset meaning: CD45RA+ positively selected. The CDR3 DNA is TGTGCCAGCAGAGACAGGGCGTACGAGCAGTACTTC. It translates to CASRDRAYEQYF.